This TCR beta chain came from a study of T cells in Graves' hyperthyroidism and ophthalmopathy. Germline V gives CDR1 DFQATT, CDR2 SNEGSKA (reference sequence). This CDR3 spans 14 amino acids. The V gene lost 6 bases and the J gene lost 4 bases, with 18 bases spanning the gap. Isolation of PBMCs was performed on 8.5 to 10 ml fresh peripheral blood. This clonotype came up a few times. Amplified TCR beta CDR3 regions derived from RNA transcripts. In the first-round RT-PCR of the TCR CDR3, the HTBI primer set was used. Using its own MiXCR run on the multiplex PCR reads, TCRdb lists one record per CDR3 protein. This sample carries more than 600,000 distinct CDR3 sequences, about 17% of them seen once, and the ten largest clones take around 8.1%.

Sequences were obtained from blood. The receptor's source is a young man with Graves' hyperthyroidism. The V call is TRBV20-1, the J call TRBJ1-2; TRBD1 might be the D (5 bases). The CDR3 DNA is TGCAGTGCCCGCGGGACCCAGAGGGGCTATGGCTACACCTTC. Its protein product is CSARGTQRGYGYTF.